This TCR beta chain emerged from a study of blood T cell repertoires in COVID-19. As for the study in general: The cDNA or gDNA used as material had been derived from T cells, B-cell-depleted T cells, or PBMCs.

In the authors' workflow: Reference gene primer amplification in the assay estimated nucleated cell counts. Clones were sequenced by immunoSEQ multiplex PCR, and TCRdb holds only the in-frame ones, with some missing. The V and J calls and clone size are taken from that table; D and trimming were inferred from the DNA. The sample records hundreds of thousands of clones, approximately 84% being singletons. Allocation to cohorts depended on clinical history reported by the participants. Donors of Cohort 3 who recovered were those that had two negative PCRs, clearance, or symptom resolution. Per germline, CDR1 MGHDK and CDR2 SYGVNS. The V gene lost 0 bases and the J gene lost 1 base, with 9 bases spanning the gap. The CDR3 has 15 amino acids.

Sequencing was done on a sample of PBMCs or T cells enriched from blood (not recorded which). The receptor's source is a woman aged 25 to 39 who had recovered from COVID-19. V gene TRBV25-1 combines with J gene TRBJ2-5; unclear D gene. CDR3 loop: CASSEYGHPQETQYF. CDR3 in DNA: TGTGCCAGCAGTGAATATGGGCACCCCCAAGAGACCCAGTACTTC. The variable domain in full, with the rest retrieved from reference TRBV25-1 and TRBJ2-5, is EADIYQTPRYLVIGTGKKITLECSQTMGHDKMYWYQQDPGMELHLIHYSYGVNSTEKGDLSSESTVSRIRTEHFPLTLESARPSHTSQYLCASSEYGHPQETQYFGPGTRLLVL.